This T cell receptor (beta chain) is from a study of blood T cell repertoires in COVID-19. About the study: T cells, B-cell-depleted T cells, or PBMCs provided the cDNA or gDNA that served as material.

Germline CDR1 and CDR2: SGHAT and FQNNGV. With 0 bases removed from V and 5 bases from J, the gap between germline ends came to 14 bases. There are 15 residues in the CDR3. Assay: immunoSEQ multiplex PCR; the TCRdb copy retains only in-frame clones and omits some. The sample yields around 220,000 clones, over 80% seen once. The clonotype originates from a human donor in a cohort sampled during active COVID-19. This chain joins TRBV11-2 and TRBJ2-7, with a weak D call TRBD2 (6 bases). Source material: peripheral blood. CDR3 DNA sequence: TGTGCCAGCAGCTTAGAAATTGGGGGGATTCACGAGCAGTACTTC. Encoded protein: CASSLEIGGIHEQYF.